This TCR beta chain was identified in a study of Ad26.COV2.S vaccination and SARS-CoV-2 variants. Measured with immunoSEQ multiplex PCR; TCRdb has only the in-frame clones, and not every one. The sample has 350,000 to 500,000 clones, around 91% seen once. Treatment specified: about 20 received Ad26.COV2.S at low or high dose, single or two shots; 5 received placebo; per-sample allocation not given. Sampling was performed 63 days after the first vaccine or placebo injection. This CDR3 has 15 residues. Trimming left V 0 bases short and J 2 bases short, with 8 bases between. Germline lookup yields CDR1 LNHNV and CDR2 YYDKDF (reference sequence).

This chain connects TRBV15 to TRBJ2-1; the D gene could be TRBD1 or TRBD2 (5 bases each). The clonotype originates from a person aged 18-60 years who received the Ad26.COV2.S COVID-19 vaccine or a placebo. Here the sequenced sample was peripheral blood, taken in a trial of Ad26.COV2.S vaccine versus placebo. CDR3 DNA: TGTGCCACCAGCAGAGAGAGGGGTACCTACAATGAGCAGTTCTTC. Translation: CATSRERGTYNEQFF.